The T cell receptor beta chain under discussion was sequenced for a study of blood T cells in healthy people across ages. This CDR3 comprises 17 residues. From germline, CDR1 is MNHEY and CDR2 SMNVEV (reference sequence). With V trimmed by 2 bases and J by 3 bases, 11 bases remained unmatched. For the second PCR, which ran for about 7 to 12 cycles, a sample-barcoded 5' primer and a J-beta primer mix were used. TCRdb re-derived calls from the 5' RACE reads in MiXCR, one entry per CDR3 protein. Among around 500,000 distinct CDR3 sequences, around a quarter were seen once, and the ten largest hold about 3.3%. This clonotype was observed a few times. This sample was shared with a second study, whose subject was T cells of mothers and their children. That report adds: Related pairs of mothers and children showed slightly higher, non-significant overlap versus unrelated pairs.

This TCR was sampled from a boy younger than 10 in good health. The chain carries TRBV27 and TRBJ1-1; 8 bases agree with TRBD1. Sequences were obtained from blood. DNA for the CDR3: TGTGCCAGCAGTTTAGGGGGACAGGTTCGAGGGTACACTGAAGCTTTCTTT. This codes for CASSLGGQVRGYTEAFF.